The source of this T cell receptor beta chain is a study of beta chain features in type 1 diabetes. Overall study findings and caveats: More deletions and fewer insertions at VDJ junctions were found in patients with type 1 diabetes.

V was pared by 5 bases and J by 0 bases, with 16 bases between. There are 16 residues in the CDR3. Germline V gene data show CDR1 as MDHEN and CDR2 as SYDVKM. The sequenced template was cDNA made from the entire isolated RNA. Only in-frame clones appear in the TCRdb table, and some are missing; sequencing was by immunoSEQ multiplex PCR. This sample yields almost 350,000 clones, of which around a fifth are seen a single time; approximately 0.041% belongs to the top ten. This clone has just a few counts. Antigen: not known. The chain links TRBV28 to TRBJ2-5; D is unresolved. This TCR came from a woman under 30 in good health. Material for sequencing was naive CD4+ T cells from blood. CDR3 residues: CASSPQEPLYQETQYF. The DNA of the CDR3 is TGTGCCAGCAGTCCTCAGGAACCCCTGTACCAAGAGACCCAGTACTTC.